The next 26 T cell receptor beta chains were all read from a single sample in a study of beta chain features in type 1 diabetes (dated by TCRdb to between 2017 and 2018). Libraries were made using the immunoSEQ multiplex PCR assay. The High Capacity cDNA Reverse Transcription Kit was used to reverse transcribe all of the isolated RNA, meaning that expressed TCRB transcripts were what got sequenced. TCRdb stores this immuneACCESS table with in-frame sequences only. Part of the clones is absent; in the studies checked, under half of the shortfall reflects unresolved V genes, and no reason is known for the rest. The table for this sample lists roughly 380,000 clones; around 19% of them were counted only once. Clones ranked in the top ten supply 0.044% of the sample. Sequences were obtained from naive CD4+ T cells from blood. The cell subset or site label, read with the paper, signifies: true naive CD4+ T cells. The receptors were gathered from a woman aged 18 to 35 in good health.

This chain links TRBV9 with TRBJ2-2; 7 bases fit TRBD2. The V and J ends lost 0 bases and 3 bases, in that order; junction bases with no gene match: 8. Germline lookup yields CDR1 SGDLS and CDR2 YYNGEE. The CDR3 contains 17 residues. The CDR3 region has the DNA TGTGCCAGCAGCGTAGCGGGAGGAGACAGCTACACCGGGGAGCTGTTTTTT. It translates to CASSVAGGDSYTGELFF. Supplemented by reference TRBV9 and TRBJ2-2, the full variable domain reads DSGVTQTPKHLITATGQRVTLRCSPRSGDLSVYWYQQSLDQGLQFLIQYYNGEERAKGNILERFSAQQFPDLHSELNLSSLELGDSALYFCASSVAGGDSYTGELFFGEGSRLTVL.

The sample holds a few counts of this clone. The V and J genes are TRBV5-1 and TRBJ2-7, with D possibly matching TRBD1 (6 bases). The germline V and J ends were trimmed by 0 bases and 0 bases, with 13 bases remaining between them. Germline CDR1 SGHRS, CDR2 YFSETQ. CDR3 size: 16 residues. CDR3 sequence: CASSLGAGAISYEQYF. In DNA, the CDR3 is TGCGCCAGCAGCTTGGGGGCAGGGGCCATCTCCTACGAGCAGTACTTC.

CDR3 sequence: CSVAAGTNYGYTF. The CDR3 DNA follows: TGCAGCGTTGCTGCAGGAACTAACTATGGCTACACCTTC. V gene TRBV29-1 combines with J gene TRBJ1-2, with D uncertain. CDR1 is SQVTM, CDR2 ANQGSEA, per germline. The CDR3 runs 13 residues. V was shortened by 4 bases and J by 0 bases, with 9 bases between the two germline ends.

There are a few counts of this clone. This rearrangement joins TRBV28 to TRBJ2-3, with 7 bases that match TRBD2. The germline V gene encodes CDR1 MDHEN and CDR2 SYDVKM. This CDR3 spans 16 amino acids. J was trimmed by 2 bases and V by 5 bases; bases with no gene match: 10. This CDR3 is CASSPGVGTNTDTQYF. For the CDR3, the DNA is TGTGCCAGCAGTCCCGGGGTGGGGACTAACACAGATACGCAGTATTTT.

This clone appeared a few times. The chain is built from TRBV7-9 and TRBJ2-3; no definite D call. The CDR3 is 12 residues long. Germline V gene lookup returns CDR1 SEHNR and CDR2 FQNEAQ (reference sequence). With 5 bases removed from V and 3 bases from J, the gap between germline ends came to 6 bases. The CDR3, as DNA: TGTGCCAGCAGCCTCCGTACAGATACGCAGTATTTT. Amino acids: CASSLRTDTQYF. The complete variable domain, with remaining parts taken from reference TRBV7-9 and TRBJ2-3, reads DTGVSQNPRHKITKRGQNVTFRCDPISEHNRLYWYRQTLGQGPEFLTYFQNEAQLEKSRLLSDRFSAERPKGSFSTLEIQRTEQGDSAMYLCASSLRTDTQYFGPGTRLTVL.

This clone has only one observation. J is TRBJ2-1 and V is TRBV6-1, with D possibly matching TRBD1 (5 bases). The CDR3 loop spans 15 amino acids. Trimming cost V 8 bases and J 0 bases, with 14 bases left between them. Germline CDR1 MNHNS, CDR2 SASEGT. CDR3 nucleotide sequence: TGTGCCAGCGTCCCCGGGCAGGGCTCCTACAATGAGCAGTTCTTC. Residues: CASVPGQGSYNEQFF.

This clone was detected a few times. This chain uses TRBV18 with TRBJ1-1, with a possible D match to TRBD1 (5 bases). The CDR3 is 14 amino acids. Per the germline V gene, CDR1 is KGHSH and CDR2 is LQKENI. The V gene lost 6 bases and the J gene lost 4 bases, with 15 bases spanning the gap. CDR3 sequence (DNA): TGTGCCAGCTCGATTTCCAGTAGGGGCACTGAAGCTTTCTTT. Its translation is CASSISSRGTEAFF.

This rearrangement joins TRBV10-3 to TRBJ2-7, with TRBD2 matching over 7 bases. V lost 4 bases to trimming and J lost 4 bases; unmatched junction nucleotides: 1. The CDR3 is 12 residues long. The germline V gene encodes CDR1 ENHRY and CDR2 SYGVKD. The CDR3 here is CAISGGGYEQYF. CDR3 nucleotide sequence: TGTGCCATCAGTGGGGGAGGGTACGAGCAGTACTTC.

This chain uses TRBV2 with TRBJ2-5; no clear D. This CDR3 has 11 residues. V lost 7 bases to trimming and J lost 5 bases, with 8 bases between them. Germline-derived CDR1 and CDR2 are SNHLY and FYNNEI. The CDR3 DNA is TGTGCCAGCACTCTGAGGGAGACCCAGTACTTC. Translation: CASTLRETQYF.

This rearrangement joins TRBV18 to TRBJ1-1, with 7 bases aligning to TRBD1. The CDR3 consists of 13 residues. J was trimmed by 3 bases and V by 8 bases; bases with no gene match: 6. CDR1 is KGHSH, CDR2 LQKENI, per germline. In DNA form, the CDR3 reads TGTGCCAGCCAGGGGGGCAGCGACACTGAAGCTTTCTTT. Protein sequence: CASQGGSDTEAFF.

This sequence joins TRBV5-1 and TRBJ2-3; D is undetermined. The CDR3 has 15 amino acids. Between the trimmed V and J ends, which lost 0 bases and 0 bases, there was a span of 8 bases. Germline CDR1 reads SGHRS; CDR2 reads YFSETQ. CDR3 sequence: CASSLGPASTDTQYF. CDR3 nucleotides: TGCGCCAGCAGCTTGGGGCCTGCTAGCACAGATACGCAGTATTTT.

This clone was seen only a few times. The genes are TRBV2 and TRBJ2-5; 9 nucleotides agree with TRBD1. Germline CDR1 and CDR2: SNHLY and FYNNEI. The J segment lost 1 base and the V segment lost 10 bases, leaving 7 bases of the junction unmatched. The CDR3 length is 14 residues. DNA of the CDR3: TGTGCCACCCGGACAGGGGAGGCCCAAGAGACCCAGTACTTC. As protein: CATRTGEAQETQYF. The full variable domain, rest sourced from reference TRBV2 and TRBJ2-5, is EPEVTQTPSHQVTQMGQEVILRCVPISNHLYFYWYRQILGQKVEFLVSFYNNEISEKSEIFDDQFSVERPDGSNFTLKIRSTKLEDSAMYFCATRTGEAQETQYFGPGTRLLVL.

In this sample, this clone turned up once. The V gene is TRBV4-2, the J gene TRBJ2-5; 11 bases line up with TRBD2. The germline V gene encodes CDR1 LGHNA and CDR2 YNFKEQ. The CDR3 consists of 20 residues. V shed 0 bases, J shed 0 bases, and the junction held 12 bases outside the gene matches. CDR3 in DNA: TGTGCCAGCAGCCAAGAAGGGCTAGCGGGGGGCGCCTTGTACCAAGAGACCCAGTACTTC. Protein product: CASSQEGLAGGALYQETQYF.

The table lists this clone with a few counts. CDR3 in DNA: TGTGCCAGCAGTGAGGTGGCCGGGAGGCCAAGCACAGATACGCAGTATTTT. As protein: CASSEVAGRPSTDTQYF. The J gene is TRBJ2-3, the V gene TRBV25-1, with 7 positions matching TRBD2. Germline V gene sequence: CDR1 MGHDK, CDR2 SYGVNS. CDR3 length: 17 residues. The V segment lost 3 bases and the J segment 0 bases; nucleotides outside the gene matches: 9.

J is TRBJ2-7 and V is TRBV29-1; 9 bases agree with TRBD1. V gave up 3 bases and J gave up 5 bases; unmatched junction bases: 17. Germline V CDR1 and CDR2: SQVTM, ANQGSEA. The CDR3 spans 17 residues. The CDR3 DNA reads TGCAGCGTTGACTCCTCACGCGGGACAGGGAGGCTCAACGAGCAGTACTTC. This gives the protein CSVDSSRGTGRLNEQYF.

The chain combines TRBV30 with TRBJ1-2, with 7 bases matching TRBD1. Germline assignment: CDR1 GTSNPN and CDR2 SVGIG (reference sequence). J lost 5 bases, V lost 2 bases, and 8 bases had no gene match. CDR3 size: 14 residues. CDR3 nucleotide sequence: TGTGCCTGGAGTTCGGGACAGAGAGTTTATGGCTACACCTTC. The encoded protein is CAWSSGQRVYGYTF.

This clone has a handful of counts. The chain recombines TRBV2 with TRBJ2-3; no definite D call. Trimming pared 6 bases from V and 6 bases from J, leaving 7 bases between. Germline V lookup: CDR1 SNHLY, CDR2 FYNNEI. The CDR3 loop spans 11 amino acids. DNA for the CDR3: TGTGCCAGCAGCGCCCAGGATACGCAGTATTTT. Translated, it gives CASSAQDTQYF.

V and J are TRBV11-2 and TRBJ2-7, with TRBD2 matching over 13 bases. CDR1 and CDR2 (germline): SGHAT, FQNNGV. This CDR3 spans 17 amino acids. V lost 5 bases and J lost 7; bases outside the gene matches: 14. CDR3 coding DNA: TGTGCCAGCAGCCCCCGAGCCGGGACTAGCGGGACTGGGGAGCAGTACTTC. This codes for CASSPRAGTSGTGEQYF. Full variable domain (rest looked up from reference TRBV11-2 and TRBJ2-7): EAGVAQSPRYKIIEKRQSVAFWCNPISGHATLYWYQQILGQGPKLLIQFQNNGVVDDSQLPKDRFSAERLKGVDSTLKIQPAKLEDSAVYLCASSPRAGTSGTGEQYFGPGTRLTVT.

The J gene is TRBJ2-7, the V gene TRBV7-9, with 9 bases identical to TRBD1. The CDR3 covers 16 residues. Unmatched junction bases numbered 8, after V lost 3 bases and J lost 2 bases. Germline V gene data show CDR1 as SEHNR and CDR2 as FQNEAQ (reference sequence). The CDR3 sequence is CASSLATGQGTYEQYF. CDR3 nucleotides: TGTGCCAGCAGCTTGGCGACGGGACAGGGTACCTACGAGCAGTACTTC.

The chain joins TRBV18 to TRBJ1-5, with D maybe TRBD1 (5 bases). CDR3 length equals 14 residues. Trimming took 8 bases from V and 3 from J, leaving 14 bases between them. The germline CDR1 and CDR2 sequences are KGHSH and LQKENI. CDR3 nucleotide sequence: TGTGCCAGCACGATGGGGGGTTTCAATCAGCCCCAGCATTTT. It yields the protein CASTMGGFNQPQHF.

This clone has only a few counts. V usage is TRBV6-5 and J usage is TRBJ2-4, with a weak D call TRBD1 (5 bases). Germline-derived CDR1 and CDR2 are MNHEY and SVGAGI. The V and J ends lost 0 bases and 0 bases respectively, with 9 bases between them. The CDR3 totals 16 residues. The CDR3 is CASSYSAGLAKNIQYF. CDR3 nucleotides: TGTGCCAGCAGTTACTCCGCAGGGCTAGCCAAAAACATTCAGTACTTC.

V is TRBV4-3 and J is TRBJ2-1; 12 bases are a match to TRBD2. V dropped 4 bases and J dropped 5; count of bases not matched to a gene: 6. Germline-derived CDR1 and CDR2 are LGHNA and YSLEER. This CDR3 comprises 16 residues. The DNA for the CDR3 is TGCGCCAGCAGCCGTCTGCTAGCGGGGGGGCACAATGAGCAGTTCTTC. It translates to CASSRLLAGGHNEQFF.

The V call is TRBV11-2, the J call TRBJ1-2; D is uncertain. This CDR3 spans 14 amino acids. Germline CDR1 reads SGHAT; CDR2 reads FQNNGV. Trimming stripped 4 bases from V and 4 bases from J, with 13 bases between. For the CDR3, the DNA is TGTGCCAGCAGCTCGCTACGAGGCGTCTATGGCTACACCTTC. This codes for CASSSLRGVYGYTF.

CDR3 amino acids: CTTIGQGPEAFF. In DNA form, the CDR3 reads TGCACCACGATCGGACAGGGGCCTGAAGCTTTCTTT. The rearrangement joins TRBV29-1 to TRBJ1-1, with 9 bases matching TRBD1. The germline CDR1 and CDR2 sequences are SQVTM and ANQGSEA. The CDR3 covers 12 residues.

This rearrangement joins TRBV6-1 to TRBJ2-7, with 8 bases aligning to TRBD1. Germline V lookup: CDR1 MNHNS, CDR2 SASEGT. With 7 bases clipped from V and 4 bases from J, the junction kept 9 bases outside the gene matches. CDR3 length: 14 residues. CDR3 nucleotides: TGTGCCAGCATCACGGGACAGGCAAGATACGAGCAGTACTTC. Encoded protein: CASITGQARYEQYF.

This clone was observed a handful of times. Distinct nucleotide sequences in the sample also encode this CDR3. The V and J genes are TRBV5-1 and TRBJ2-1, with 13 bases fitting TRBD2. The CDR3 loop spans 15 amino acids. V was clipped by 3 bases and J by 4 bases; unmatched bases: 1. The V gene's germline CDR1 is SGHRS and CDR2 YFSETQ. The CDR3 coding sequence is TGCGCCAGCAGCTCGGGACTAGCGGGATACAATGAGCAGTTCTTC. Translated, it gives CASSSGLAGYNEQFF.